One sample yielded the 9 T cell receptor beta chains listed below, sequenced in a study of blood T cell repertoires in COVID-19. Assay: immunoSEQ multiplex PCR; the TCRdb copy retains only in-frame clones and omits some. The profile shows tens of thousands of clones, more than 75% of them singletons. The sample comprised peripheral blood. The receptors were sampled from a human donor in a cohort sampled during active COVID-19.

This chain connects TRBV5-1 to TRBJ2-1, with D possibly being TRBD1 (5 bases). Trimming left V 0 bases short and J 3 bases short, with 10 bases between. In germline, CDR1 is SGHRS, CDR2 YFSETQ. The CDR3 is 15 amino acids. Here the CDR3 DNA reads TGCGCCAGCAGCTTGGCTGAGACAGTCTACAATGAGCAGTTCTTC. It codes for CASSLAETVYNEQFF.

The V call is TRBV19, the J call TRBJ1-6; TRBD1 aligns across 9 bases. Germline CDR1 LNHDA, CDR2 SQIVND (reference sequence). V was pared by 5 bases and J by 4 bases, with 0 bases of the junction left unmatched. The CDR3 length is 14 residues. CDR3 loop: CASSGQGYNSPLHF. CDR3 sequence (DNA): TGTGCCAGTAGTGGACAGGGGTATAATTCACCCCTCCACTTT. The entire variable domain, with the rest obtained from reference TRBV19 and TRBJ1-6, is as follows: DGGITQSPKYLFRKEGQNVTLSCEQNLNHDAMYWYRQDPGQGLRLIYYSQIVNDFQKGDIAEGYSVSREKKESFPLTVTSAQKNPTAFYLCASSGQGYNSPLHFGNGTRLTVT.

The V and J genes are TRBV18 and TRBJ2-2, with 7 bases aligning to TRBD2. V was clipped by 1 base and J by 2 bases; unmatched bases: 7. CDR3 length: 17 amino acids. The germline V gene has CDR1 KGHSH and CDR2 LQKENI. This CDR3 reads CASSPLEAGTNTGELFF. The CDR3 DNA reads as TGTGCCAGCTCACCACTAGAAGCGGGGACTAACACCGGGGAGCTGTTTTTT.

As to this clone: In the same sample, other DNA sequences code for this CDR3. The J gene is TRBJ1-1, the V gene TRBV6-2 or TRBV6-3; D ambiguous. V was shortened by 4 bases and J by 1 base, with 4 bases between the two germline ends. This CDR3 contains 12 residues. Germline-derived CDR1 and CDR2 are MNHEY and SVGEGT. CDR3 bases: TGTGCCAGCAGTTCAGGGAACACTGAAGCTTTCTTT. The encoded protein is CASSSGNTEAFF.

The V and J genes are TRBV24-1 and TRBJ2-3; 12 bases map to TRBD2. The germline gives CDR1 KGHDR, CDR2 SFDVKD. This CDR3 is 19 amino acids long. Trimming took 4 bases from V and 6 from J; bases not matched to a gene: 16. CDR3 coding DNA: TGTGCCACCAGTGAAGCAAAGGTACTAGCGGGAGGAGGCTTGGATACGCAGTATTTT. This sequence encodes CATSEAKVLAGGGLDTQYF.

V gene TRBV19 combines with J gene TRBJ2-7; 9 nucleotides agree with TRBD1. Germline CDR1 and CDR2: LNHDA and SQIVND (reference sequence). J was trimmed by 4 bases and V by 5 bases; bases with no gene match: 6. CDR3 length: 14 residues. Written as DNA, the CDR3 is TGTGCCAGTAGTCACAGGGGGCGACGGTACGAGCAGTACTTC. Protein product: CASSHRGRRYEQYF.

CDR3: CASRTYGGSYEQYF. CDR3 in DNA: TGTGCCAGCAGGACCTATGGAGGGTCCTACGAGCAGTACTTC. The chain recombines TRBV5-6 with TRBJ2-7; a weak D match, TRBD2 (6 bases). The germline gives CDR1 SGHDT, CDR2 YYEEEE. The germline V and J ends were trimmed by 5 bases and 1 base, with 13 bases remaining between them. The CDR3 contains 14 residues.

This clone occurred a few times. The chain links TRBV7-2 to TRBJ2-1, with D uncertain. CDR1 SGHTA and CDR2 FQGNSA come from the germline V gene. Trimming stripped 0 bases from V and 0 bases from J, with 12 bases between. The CDR3 loop spans 17 amino acids. Here the CDR3 DNA reads TGTGCCAGCAGCTTAGCGATGACAATTCACTCCTACAATGAGCAGTTCTTC. It translates to CASSLAMTIHSYNEQFF.

V usage is TRBV5-1 and J usage is TRBJ1-2; D call uncertain. The CDR3 contains 13 residues. Germline CDR1 and CDR2: SGHRS and YFSETQ. V lost 0 bases and J 7 bases, leaving 10 bases between the germline ends. The CDR3 reads CASSLVPSGGYTF. CDR3 bases: TGCGCCAGCAGCTTGGTTCCGAGTGGTGGCTACACCTTC.